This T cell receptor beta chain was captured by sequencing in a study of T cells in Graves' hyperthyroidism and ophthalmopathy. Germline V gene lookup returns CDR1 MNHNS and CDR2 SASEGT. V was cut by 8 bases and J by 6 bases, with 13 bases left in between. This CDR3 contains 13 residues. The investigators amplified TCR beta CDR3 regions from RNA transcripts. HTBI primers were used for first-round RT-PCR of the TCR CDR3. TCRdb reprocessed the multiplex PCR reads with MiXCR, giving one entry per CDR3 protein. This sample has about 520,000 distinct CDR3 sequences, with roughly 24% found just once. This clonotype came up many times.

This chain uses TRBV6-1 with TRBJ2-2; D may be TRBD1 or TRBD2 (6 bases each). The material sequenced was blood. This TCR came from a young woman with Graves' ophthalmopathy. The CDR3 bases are TGTGCCAGCGCACGGGGGCTGGCCGGGGAGCTGTTTTTT. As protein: CASARGLAGELFF.